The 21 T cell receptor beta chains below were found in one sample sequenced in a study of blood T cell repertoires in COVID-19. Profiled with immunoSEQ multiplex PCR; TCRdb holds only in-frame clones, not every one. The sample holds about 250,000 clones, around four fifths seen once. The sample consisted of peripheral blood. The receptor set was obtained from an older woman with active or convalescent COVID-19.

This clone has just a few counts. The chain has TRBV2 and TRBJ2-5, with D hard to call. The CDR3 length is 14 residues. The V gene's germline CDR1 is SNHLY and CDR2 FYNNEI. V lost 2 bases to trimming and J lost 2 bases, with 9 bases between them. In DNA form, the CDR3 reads TGTGCCAGCAGTGAATGGGCAGTTCAAGAGACCCAGTACTTC. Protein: CASSEWAVQETQYF.

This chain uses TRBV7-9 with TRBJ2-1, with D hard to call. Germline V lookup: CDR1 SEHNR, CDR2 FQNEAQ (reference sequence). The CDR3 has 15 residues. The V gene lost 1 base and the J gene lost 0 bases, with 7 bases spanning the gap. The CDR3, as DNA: TGTGCCAGCAGCTTAGTCTTATCCTCCTACAATGAGCAGTTCTTC. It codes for CASSLVLSSYNEQFF.

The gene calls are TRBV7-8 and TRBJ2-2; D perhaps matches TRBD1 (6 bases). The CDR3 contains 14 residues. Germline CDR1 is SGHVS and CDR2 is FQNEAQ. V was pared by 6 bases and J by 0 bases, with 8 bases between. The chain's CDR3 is CASRGATNTGELFF. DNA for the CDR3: TGTGCCAGCAGGGGGGCGACGAACACCGGGGAGCTGTTTTTT.

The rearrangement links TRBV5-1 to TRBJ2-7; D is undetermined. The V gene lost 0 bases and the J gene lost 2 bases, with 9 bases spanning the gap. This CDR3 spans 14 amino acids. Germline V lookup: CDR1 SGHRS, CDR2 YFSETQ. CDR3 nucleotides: TGCGCCAGCAGCTTGGTCGCGGAAGCCTACGAGCAGTACTTC. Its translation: CASSLVAEAYEQYF.

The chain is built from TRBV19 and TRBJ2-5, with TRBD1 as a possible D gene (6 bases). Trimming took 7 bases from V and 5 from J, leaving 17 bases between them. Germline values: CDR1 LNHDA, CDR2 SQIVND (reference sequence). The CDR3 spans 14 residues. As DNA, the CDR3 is TGTGCCAGTACCGATGGACAGACCGGGGAGACCCAGTACTTC. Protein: CASTDGQTGETQYF.

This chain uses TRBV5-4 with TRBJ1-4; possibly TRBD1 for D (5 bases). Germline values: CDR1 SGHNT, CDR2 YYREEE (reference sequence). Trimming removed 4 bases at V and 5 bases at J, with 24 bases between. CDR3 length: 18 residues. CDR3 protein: CASSPLPQANLGNEKLFF. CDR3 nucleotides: TGTGCCAGCAGCCCTCTCCCACAGGCGAATTTAGGAAATGAAAAACTGTTTTTT. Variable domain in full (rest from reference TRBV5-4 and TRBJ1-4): ETGVTQSPTHLIKTRGQQVTLRCSSQSGHNTVSWYQQALGQGPQFIFQYYREEENGRGNFPPRFSGLQFPNYSSELNVNALELDDSALYLCASSPLPQANLGNEKLFFGSGTQLSVL.

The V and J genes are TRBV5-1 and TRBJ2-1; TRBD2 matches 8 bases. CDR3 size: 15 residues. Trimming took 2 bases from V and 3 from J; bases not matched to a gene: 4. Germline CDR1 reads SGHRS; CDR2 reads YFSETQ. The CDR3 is CASSFSGMGYNEQFF. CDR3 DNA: TGCGCCAGCAGCTTTAGCGGGATGGGCTACAATGAGCAGTTCTTC.

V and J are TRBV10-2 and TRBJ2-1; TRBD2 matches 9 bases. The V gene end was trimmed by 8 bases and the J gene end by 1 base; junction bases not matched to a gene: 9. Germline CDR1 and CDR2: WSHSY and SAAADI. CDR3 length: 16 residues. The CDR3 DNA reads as TGCGCCAGCTTGGGGTTAAGCGGGAGGTCCTACAATGAGCAGTTCTTC. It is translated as CASLGLSGRSYNEQFF.

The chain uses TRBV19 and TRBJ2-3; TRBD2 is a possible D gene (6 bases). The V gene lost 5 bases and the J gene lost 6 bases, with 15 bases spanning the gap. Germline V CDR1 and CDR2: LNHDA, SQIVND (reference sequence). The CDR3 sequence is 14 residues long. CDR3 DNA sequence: TGTGCCAGTAGTTGGACATCGGAGGGGGATACGCAGTATTTT. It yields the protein CASSWTSEGDTQYF.

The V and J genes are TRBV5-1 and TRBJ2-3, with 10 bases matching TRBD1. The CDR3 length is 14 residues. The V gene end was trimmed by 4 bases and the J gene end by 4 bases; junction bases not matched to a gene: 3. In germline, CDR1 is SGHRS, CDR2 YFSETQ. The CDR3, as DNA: TGCGCCAGCAGCCCGGGGACAGGGGCAGATACGCAGTATTTT. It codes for CASSPGTGADTQYF.

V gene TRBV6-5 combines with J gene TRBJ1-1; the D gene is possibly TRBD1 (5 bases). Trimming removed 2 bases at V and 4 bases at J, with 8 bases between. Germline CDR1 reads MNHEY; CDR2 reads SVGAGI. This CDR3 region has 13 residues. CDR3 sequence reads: CASSYGGGTEAFF. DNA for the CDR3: TGTGCCAGCAGTTACGGGGGGGGCACTGAAGCTTTCTTT.

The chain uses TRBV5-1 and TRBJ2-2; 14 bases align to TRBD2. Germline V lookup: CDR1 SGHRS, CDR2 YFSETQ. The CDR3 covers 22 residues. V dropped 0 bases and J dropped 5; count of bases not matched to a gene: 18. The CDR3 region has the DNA TGCGCCAGCAGCTTGGCCAGGTGGGGGACTAGCGGGAGAGGTTCGCGAACCGGGGAGCTGTTTTTT. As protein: CASSLARWGTSGRGSRTGELFF.

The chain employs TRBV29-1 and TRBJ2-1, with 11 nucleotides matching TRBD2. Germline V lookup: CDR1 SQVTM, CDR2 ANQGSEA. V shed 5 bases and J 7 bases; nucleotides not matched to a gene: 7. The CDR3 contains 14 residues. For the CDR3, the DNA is TGCAGCGTTTTAGCGGGAGGGCCATGGAATGAGCAGTTCTTC. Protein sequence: CSVLAGGPWNEQFF.

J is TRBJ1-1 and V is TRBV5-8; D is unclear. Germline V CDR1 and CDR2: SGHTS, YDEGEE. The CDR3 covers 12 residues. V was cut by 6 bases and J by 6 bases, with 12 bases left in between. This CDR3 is CASTKRMPEAFF. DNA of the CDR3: TGTGCCAGCACCAAGCGGATGCCTGAAGCTTTCTTT.

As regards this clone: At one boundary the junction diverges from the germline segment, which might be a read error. For the CDR3, the DNA is TGTGCCAGCAGTTTGGACAGGTCTCCTCCTGCGCCCTTC. Translated, it gives CASSLDRSPPAPF. This chain uses TRBV12-3 or TRBV12-4 with TRBJ1-2; 7 positions match TRBD1. The CDR3 is made up of 13 amino acids.

Here the CDR3 DNA reads TGTGCCAGCAGTTTATGGTCGGGACTAGCGGGCGAAATGAACACCGGGGAGCTGTTTTTT. Its translation is CASSLWSGLAGEMNTGELFF. The chain is built from TRBV28 and TRBJ2-2; TRBD2 aligns across 12 bases. CDR1 MDHEN and CDR2 SYDVKM come from the germline V gene. This CDR3 has 20 amino acids. J was trimmed by 1 base and V by 0 bases; bases with no gene match: 9.

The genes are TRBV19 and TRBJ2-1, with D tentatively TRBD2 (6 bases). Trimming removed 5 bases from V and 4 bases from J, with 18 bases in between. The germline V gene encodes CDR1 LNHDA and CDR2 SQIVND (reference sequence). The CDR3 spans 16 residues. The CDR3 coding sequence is TGTGCCAGTAGTGCGCGGGACTTGGCCCCTTACAATGAGCAGTTCTTC. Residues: CASSARDLAPYNEQFF.

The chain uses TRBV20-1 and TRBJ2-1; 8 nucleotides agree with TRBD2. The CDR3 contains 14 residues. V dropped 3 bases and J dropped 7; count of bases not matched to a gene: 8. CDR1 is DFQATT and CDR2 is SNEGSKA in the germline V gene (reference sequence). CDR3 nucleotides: TGCAGTGCTAGTGATATAGCGGGGTGGAATGAGCAGTTCTTC. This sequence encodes CSASDIAGWNEQFF.

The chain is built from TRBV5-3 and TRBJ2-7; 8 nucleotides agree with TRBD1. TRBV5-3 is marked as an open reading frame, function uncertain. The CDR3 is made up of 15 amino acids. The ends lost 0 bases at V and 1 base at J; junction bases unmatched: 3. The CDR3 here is CARSLDRTGSYEQYV. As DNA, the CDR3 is TGTGCCAGAAGCTTGGACAGGACAGGGTCCTACGAGCAGTACGTC.

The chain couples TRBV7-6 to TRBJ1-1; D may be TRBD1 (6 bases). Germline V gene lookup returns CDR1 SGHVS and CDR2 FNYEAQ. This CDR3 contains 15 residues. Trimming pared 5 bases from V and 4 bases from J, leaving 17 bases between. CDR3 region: CASSPTIGQSTEAFF. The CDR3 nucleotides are TGTGCCAGCAGCCCAACGATTGGACAGAGCACTGAAGCTTTCTTT.

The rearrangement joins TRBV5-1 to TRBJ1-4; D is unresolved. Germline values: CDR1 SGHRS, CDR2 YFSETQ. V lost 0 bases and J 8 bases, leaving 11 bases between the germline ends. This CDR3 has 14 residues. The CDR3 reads CASSLDMGEEKLFF. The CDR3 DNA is TGCGCCAGCAGCTTGGATATGGGAGAGGAAAAACTGTTTTTT.